One and the same sample provided the 12 T cell receptor beta chains below, sequenced in a study of shared clonotypes between healthy human individuals. Naive CD8 cells were CD45RO-negative, positively selected for CCR7, excluding terminally differentiated effector memory CD45RA+ cells. The repertoire was sequenced with immunoSEQ multiplex PCR; TCRdb's copy has only in-frame clones and lacks some. The data hold millions of clones, with about 95% observed a single time. The specimen was naive CD8+ T cells sorted from blood. These receptor sequences come from a man between 18 and 29 years old in good health.

The V and J genes are TRBV2 and TRBJ1-1; D might be TRBD1 (6 bases). V was shortened by 7 bases and J by 0 bases, with 9 bases between the two germline ends. The CDR3 extends over 13 amino acids. Germline V CDR1 and CDR2: SNHLY, FYNNEI. Here the CDR3 reads CASIQGMNTEAFF. CDR3 DNA sequence: TGTGCCAGCATCCAGGGGATGAACACTGAAGCTTTCTTT. The complete variable domain, with remaining parts taken from reference TRBV2 and TRBJ1-1, reads EPEVTQTPSHQVTQMGQEVILRCVPISNHLYFYWYRQILGQKVEFLVSFYNNEISEKSEIFDDQFSVERPDGSNFTLKIRSTKLEDSAMYFCASIQGMNTEAFFGQGTRLTVV.

The chain is built from TRBV27 and TRBJ2-1; the D gene is possibly TRBD1 (6 bases). The CDR3 is 17 residues long. Trimming removed 3 bases at V and 10 bases at J, with 25 bases between. From germline, CDR1 is MNHEY and CDR2 SMNVEV (reference sequence). The CDR3 loop is CASSFGQGPNRWREQFF. In DNA form, the CDR3 reads TGTGCCAGCAGTTTCGGGCAGGGGCCCAACCGCTGGAGGGAGCAGTTCTTC.

The J gene is TRBJ2-1, the V gene TRBV18, with D perhaps TRBD1 (6 bases). V gave up 4 bases and J gave up 3 bases, with 7 bases separating them. The CDR3 spans 13 residues. Germline values: CDR1 KGHSH, CDR2 LQKENI. The chain's CDR3 is CASSQGDYNEQFF. The CDR3 DNA is TGTGCCAGCTCACAGGGGGACTACAATGAGCAGTTCTTC. The variable domain in full, with the rest retrieved from reference TRBV18 and TRBJ2-1, is NAGVMQNPRHLVRRRGQEARLRCSPMKGHSHVYWYRQLPEEGLKFMVYLQKENIIDESGMPKERFSAEFPKEGPSILRIQQVVRGDSAAYFCASSQGDYNEQFFGPGTRLTVL.

The CDR3 loop is CAWGGYSGNTIYF. The CDR3 nucleotides are TGTGCCTGGGGGGGGTACTCTGGAAACACCATATATTTT. This chain connects TRBV30 to TRBJ1-3, with a tentative D call TRBD1 (5 bases). With 5 bases removed from V and 0 bases from J, the gap between germline ends came to 8 bases. The CDR3 runs to 13 residues. Germline V gives CDR1 GTSNPN, CDR2 SVGIG (reference sequence).

On this clone: In the same sample, other DNA sequences code for this CDR3. The chain's CDR3 is CASSLGVSYGYTF. The CDR3 DNA sequence: TGTGCCAGCAGCTTAGGAGTTTCTTATGGCTACACCTTC. This rearrangement joins TRBV7-9 to TRBJ1-2; D is unresolved. Germline V gene sequence: CDR1 SEHNR, CDR2 FQNEAQ (reference sequence). V was cut by 1 base and J by 5 bases, with 8 bases left in between. The CDR3 contains 13 residues.

This chain uses TRBV15 with TRBJ1-2, with unresolved D. CDR1 is LNHNV and CDR2 is YYDKDF in the germline V gene (reference sequence). There are 14 residues in the CDR3. V lost 0 bases to trimming and J lost 6 bases, with 11 bases between them. CDR3 sequence: CATSRDLSADGYTF. The CDR3, as DNA: TGTGCCACCAGCAGAGATTTGTCGGCTGATGGCTACACCTTC.

The chain combines TRBV7-9 with TRBJ2-7; D might be TRBD1 (6 bases). Per the germline V gene, CDR1 is SEHNR and CDR2 is FQNEAQ (reference sequence). Trimming removed 0 bases at V and 3 bases at J, with 12 bases between. The CDR3 is 15 amino acids. The CDR3 nucleotides read TGTGCCAGCAGCTTAGCGATTTCGGACAGCTACGAGCAGTACTTC. Translation gives CASSLAISDSYEQYF.

The genes are TRBV21-1 and TRBJ2-7; the table assigns TRBD2, which was not confirmed against the DNA. TRBV21-1 is a pseudogene. The CDR3 is 17 amino acids. CDR3 nucleotide sequence: TGTGCCAGCAGCAAAGTTGCGCGGGAGGCTTCTACGGGAGAGCAGTACTTC. Protein sequence: CASSKVAREASTGEQYF.

The chain links TRBV6-6 to TRBJ2-7; possibly TRBD2 for D (5 bases). The ends were cut back, 0 bases at V and 3 bases at J, with 9 bases in the middle. This CDR3 has 14 residues. Germline-derived CDR1 and CDR2 are MNHNY and SVGAGI (reference sequence). The CDR3 sequence: CASSYSRGGYEQYF. The CDR3 DNA sequence: TGTGCCAGCAGTTACTCACGGGGTGGCTACGAGCAGTACTTC.

The J gene is TRBJ2-5, the V gene TRBV27; D might be TRBD1 (6 bases). Trimming removed 4 bases at V and 2 bases at J, with 17 bases between. CDR1 MNHEY and CDR2 SMNVEV come from the germline V gene (reference sequence). This CDR3 has 16 residues. The DNA for the CDR3 is TGTGCCAGCAGTTCGACCCGACAGGCAGATCAAGAGACCCAGTACTTC. Translated, it gives CASSSTRQADQETQYF.

The chain joins TRBV5-6 to TRBJ1-1; the D is unclear. The V gene's germline CDR1 is SGHDT and CDR2 YYEEEE. This CDR3 region has 13 residues. The V and J ends lost 5 bases and 1 base respectively, with 9 bases between them. The CDR3, as DNA: TGTGCCAGCAGACCAACACCGAACACTGAAGCTTTCTTT. Protein product: CASRPTPNTEAFF.

The chain uses TRBV28 and TRBJ2-3; D is undetermined. The CDR3 extends over 14 amino acids. Looked up from germline, CDR1 is MDHEN and CDR2 is SYDVKM. V was cut by 0 bases and J by 0 bases, with 4 bases left in between. The CDR3 coding sequence is TGTGCCAGCAGTTTATGGGGGAGCACAGATACGCAGTATTTT. Its protein is CASSLWGSTDTQYF.